These T cell receptor beta chains were read from a single sample in a study of CD8+ T cells in alopecia areata. Profiling relied on immunoSEQ multiplex PCR, and the TCRdb table lists in-frame clones only, not all of them. The top ten clones hold approximately 19% of a sample with 100,000 to 150,000 clones, around 49% of them seen once. This sample comprised CD8+ T cells sorted from blood, obtained at week 0. The receptors here all came from a human donor with alopecia areata. Both conserved end residues are part of each CDR3. A D gene is named only where the DNA matches it firmly. Not every row has a clone size; where given, it reads once, few, many or a size class.

clone_size: .; d_call: .; v_call: TRBV25-1; j_call: TRBJ2-5; cdr3_nt: TGTGCCAGCAGTGAGCCAGAAGAGACCCAGTACTTC; cdr3_aa: CASSEPEETQYF
clone_size: .; d_call: .; v_call: TRBV13; j_call: TRBJ2-5; cdr3_nt: TGTGCCAGCAGAGTGGAGGGCCAAGAGACCCAGTACTTC; cdr3_aa: CASRVEGQETQYF
clone_size: .; d_call: .; v_call: TRBV7-6; j_call: TRBJ2-3; cdr3_nt: TGTGCCAGCAGCCCTCAGGGGTCGGGTGGAGATACGCAGTATTTT; cdr3_aa: CASSPQGSGGDTQYF
clone_size: few; d_call: .; v_call: TRBV5-1; j_call: TRBJ1-1; cdr3_nt: TGCGCCAGCAGCTTTCGGACGGGGAACACTGAAGCTTTCTTT; cdr3_aa: CASSFRTGNTEAFF
clone_size: .; d_call: .; v_call: TRBV19; j_call: TRBJ1-5; cdr3_nt: TGTGCCAGTAGTATTGAACGGCCCAAAGGGACTCTAGAGGATGGCAATCAGCCCCAGCATTTT; cdr3_aa: CASSIERPKGTLEDGNQPQHF
clone_size: .; d_call: TRBD1; v_call: TRBV5-6; j_call: TRBJ2-1; cdr3_nt: TGTGCCAGTCGGACAGGAAGCTCCTACAATGAGCAGTTCTTC; cdr3_aa: CASRTGSSYNEQFF
clone_size: .; d_call: .; v_call: TRBV2; j_call: TRBJ2-5; cdr3_nt: TGTGCCAGCAGTGAGATCATAGACCAAGAGACCCAGTACTTC; cdr3_aa: CASSEIIDQETQYF
clone_size: .; d_call: .; v_call: TRBV4-1; j_call: TRBJ1-5; cdr3_nt: TGCGCCAGCAGCCCCATACGAGGGAATCAGCCCCAGCATTTT; cdr3_aa: CASSPIRGNQPQHF
clone_size: .; d_call: .; v_call: TRBV13; j_call: TRBJ2-1; cdr3_nt: TGTGCCAGCAGCTGGAGCTCCAATGAGCAGTTCTTC; cdr3_aa: CASSWSSNEQFF
clone_size: .; d_call: .; v_call: TRBV29-1; j_call: TRBJ2-7; cdr3_nt: TGCAGCGTTGTAAGTACGGACAGATACGAGCAGTACTTC; cdr3_aa: CSVVSTDRYEQYF
clone_size: .; d_call: TRBD2; v_call: TRBV13; j_call: TRBJ2-7; cdr3_nt: TGTGCCAGCAGCTTAGGCCGGGGGGGCTACGAGCAGTACTTC; cdr3_aa: CASSLGRGGYEQYF
clone_size: .; d_call: .; v_call: TRBV5-1; j_call: TRBJ1-2; cdr3_nt: TGCGCCAGCAGCGACCCAGACACGTCCTATGGCTACACCTTC; cdr3_aa: CASSDPDTSYGYTF
clone_size: .; d_call: TRBD1; v_call: TRBV23-1; j_call: TRBJ2-7; cdr3_nt: TGCGCCAGCAGTCAAACCCCCAGACAGGGGGCGAACTACGAGCAGTACTTC; cdr3_aa: CASSQTPRQGANYEQYF
clone_size: .; d_call: .; v_call: TRBV20-1; j_call: TRBJ1-2; cdr3_nt: TGCAGTTCGACAGGATCCGGCTACACCTTC; cdr3_aa: CSSTGSGYTF
clone_size: few; d_call: TRBD2; v_call: TRBV9; j_call: TRBJ2-1; cdr3_nt: TGTGCCAGCAGCTCCAGGACTAGCGGGGGCTACAATGAGCAGTTCTTC; cdr3_aa: CASSSRTSGGYNEQFF
clone_size: .; d_call: .; v_call: TRBV27; j_call: TRBJ2-5; cdr3_nt: TGTGCCAGCAGTTTAGGAGCTATGTGGGAGACCCAGTACTTC; cdr3_aa: CASSLGAMWETQYF
clone_size: .; d_call: .; v_call: TRBV7-9; j_call: TRBJ1-1; cdr3_nt: TGTGCCAGCAGCTTAGTTTTAGGGGGAACTGAAGCTTTCTTT; cdr3_aa: CASSLVLGGTEAFF
clone_size: .; d_call: .; v_call: TRBV2; j_call: TRBJ2-2; cdr3_nt: TGTGCCAGCGTCGGGGGAGCGAACACCGGGGAGCTGTTTTTT; cdr3_aa: CASVGGANTGELFF
clone_size: .; d_call: .; v_call: TRBV29-1; j_call: TRBJ1-2; cdr3_nt: TGCAGCGTTGAGGGACGAAGCTATGGCTACACCTTC; cdr3_aa: CSVEGRSYGYTF
clone_size: .; d_call: .; v_call: TRBV29-1; j_call: TRBJ2-7; cdr3_nt: TGCAGCGTTGTAGGCAGGCCTAGCTCCTACGAGCAGTACTTC; cdr3_aa: CSVVGRPSSYEQYF
clone_size: .; d_call: TRBD1; v_call: TRBV13; j_call: TRBJ1-4; cdr3_nt: TGTGCCAGCAGCAACCGGGACAGGGGGCATGAAAAACTGTTTTTT; cdr3_aa: CASSNRDRGHEKLFF
clone_size: few; d_call: TRBD1; v_call: TRBV4-1; j_call: TRBJ1-1; cdr3_nt: TGCGCCAGCAGCCAAGGGGACAGCCTCAACACTGAAGCTTTCTTT; cdr3_aa: CASSQGDSLNTEAFF
clone_size: .; d_call: .; v_call: TRBV29-1; j_call: TRBJ1-2; cdr3_nt: TGCAGCGTTGAGGGAGAGGACATGTGGGGCGATGGCTACACCTTC; cdr3_aa: CSVEGEDMWGDGYTF
clone_size: .; d_call: TRBD1; v_call: TRBV5-6; j_call: TRBJ2-2; cdr3_nt: TGTGCCAGCAGCCAAATGGACAGGGGGAACACCGGGGAGCTGTTTTTT; cdr3_aa: CASSQMDRGNTGELFF
clone_size: .; d_call: .; v_call: TRBV27; j_call: TRBJ2-7; cdr3_nt: TGTGCCAGCAGTTTACGAGGGGGCTACGAGCAGTACTTC; cdr3_aa: CASSLRGGYEQYF